The clone carrying this TCR beta chain has more than one count but fewer than ten. The Seattle patients, enrolled during active infection, were followed longitudinally. These data originate in a study of blood T cell repertoires in COVID-19. Whole-study context: PBMCs, B-cell-depleted T cells, or T cells provided the cDNA or gDNA that made up the material.

Germline V lookup: CDR1 DFQATT, CDR2 SNEGSKA (reference sequence). CDR3 length equals 11 residues. V lost 5 bases to trimming and J lost 8 bases; unmatched junction nucleotides: 4. Original data processing: Nucleated cell counts were estimated from reference gene primer amplification. The repertoire was sequenced with immunoSEQ multiplex PCR; TCRdb's copy has only in-frame clones and lacks some. Clone size and the V and J calls come from that table; the DNA yielded D and trimming. The sample contains roughly 200,000 clones, around 80% of which appear only once. This TCR was sampled from an elderly woman with COVID-19, enrolled during active disease. The rearrangement joins TRBV20-1 to TRBJ1-1; 8 bases are a match to TRBD1. Sequencing input: peripheral blood. The DNA for the CDR3 is TGCAGTGCTCAACGACAGGGGGAAGCTTTCTTT. It codes for CSAQRQGEAFF.